In its sample, the clone carrying this T cell receptor beta chain was seen once. This entry is derived from a study of blood T cell repertoires in COVID-19. As for the study in general: The United States, Italy and Spain were the sources of the acute and convalescent COVID-19 samples. PBMCs, B-cell-depleted T cells, or T cells were the source of the cDNA or gDNA that made up the material.

There are 15 residues in the CDR3. The germline V gene has CDR1 MRHNA and CDR2 SNTAGT. Between the trimmed V and J ends, which lost 4 bases and 0 bases, there was a span of 11 bases. Profiled with immunoSEQ multiplex PCR; TCRdb holds only in-frame clones, not every one. The table records approximately 67,000 clones, 82% of them present only once. The sequencing input was peripheral blood. The receptor comes from a man aged 60 to 69 with acute or convalescent COVID-19. The gene calls are TRBV6-4 and TRBJ2-3; a possible D gene is TRBD2 (6 bases). CDR3 in amino acids: CASSVEGTSTDTQYF. The DNA for the CDR3 is TGTGCCAGCAGTGTGGAGGGTACTAGCACAGATACGCAGTATTTT.